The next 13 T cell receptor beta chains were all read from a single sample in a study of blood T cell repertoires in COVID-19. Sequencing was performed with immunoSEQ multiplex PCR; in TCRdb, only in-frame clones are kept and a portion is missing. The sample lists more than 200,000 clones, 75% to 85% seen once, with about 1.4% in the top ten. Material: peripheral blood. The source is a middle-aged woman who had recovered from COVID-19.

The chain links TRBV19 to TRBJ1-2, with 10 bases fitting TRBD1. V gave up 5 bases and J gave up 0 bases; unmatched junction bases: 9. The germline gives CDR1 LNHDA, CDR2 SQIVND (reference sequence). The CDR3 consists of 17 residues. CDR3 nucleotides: TGTGCCAGTAGTCTCAAGACAGGGGGCTATACTAACTATGGCTACACCTTC. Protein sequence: CASSLKTGGYTNYGYTF.

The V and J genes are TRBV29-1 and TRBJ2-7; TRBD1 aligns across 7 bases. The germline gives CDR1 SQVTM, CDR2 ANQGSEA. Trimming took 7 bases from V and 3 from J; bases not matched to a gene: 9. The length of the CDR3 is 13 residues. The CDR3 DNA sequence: TGCAGCGGCAGGGACAGCACGAACTACGAGCAGTACTTC. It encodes CSGRDSTNYEQYF.

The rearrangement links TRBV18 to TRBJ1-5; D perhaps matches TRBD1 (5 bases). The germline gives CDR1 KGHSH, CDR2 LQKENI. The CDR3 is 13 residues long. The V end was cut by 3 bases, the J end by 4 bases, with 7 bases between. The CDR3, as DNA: TGTGCCAGCTCACCCGCAGGGAATCAGCCCCAGCATTTT. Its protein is CASSPAGNQPQHF. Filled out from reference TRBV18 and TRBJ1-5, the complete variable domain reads NAGVMQNPRHLVRRRGQEARLRCSPMKGHSHVYWYRQLPEEGLKFMVYLQKENIIDESGMPKERFSAEFPKEGPSILRIQQVVRGDSAAYFCASSPAGNQPQHFGDGTRLSIL.

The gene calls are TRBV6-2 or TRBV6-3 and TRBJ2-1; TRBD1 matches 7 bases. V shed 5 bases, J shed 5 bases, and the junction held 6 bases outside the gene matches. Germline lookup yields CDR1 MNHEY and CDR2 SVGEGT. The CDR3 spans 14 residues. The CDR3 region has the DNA TGTGCCAGCAGTACCGGACAGGTCGACAATGAGCAGTTCTTC. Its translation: CASSTGQVDNEQFF.

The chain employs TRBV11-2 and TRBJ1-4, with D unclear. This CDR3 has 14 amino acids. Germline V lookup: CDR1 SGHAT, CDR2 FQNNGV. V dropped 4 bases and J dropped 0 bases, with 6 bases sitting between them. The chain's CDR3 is CASSSTTTNEKLFF. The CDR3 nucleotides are TGTGCCAGCAGCTCGACAACAACTAATGAAAAACTGTTTTTT.

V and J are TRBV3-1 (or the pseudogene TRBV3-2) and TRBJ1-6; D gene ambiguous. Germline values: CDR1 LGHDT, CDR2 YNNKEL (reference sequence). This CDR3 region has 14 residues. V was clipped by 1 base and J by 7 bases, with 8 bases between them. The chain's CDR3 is CASSQALGNSPLHF. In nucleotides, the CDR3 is TGTGCCAGCAGCCAAGCCCTCGGGAATTCACCCCTCCACTTT.

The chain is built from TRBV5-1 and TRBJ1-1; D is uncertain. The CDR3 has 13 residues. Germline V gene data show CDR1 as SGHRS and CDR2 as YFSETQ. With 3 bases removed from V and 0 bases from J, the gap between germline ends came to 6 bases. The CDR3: CASSSRVNTEAFF. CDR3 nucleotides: TGCGCCAGCAGCTCGAGGGTGAACACTGAAGCTTTCTTT.

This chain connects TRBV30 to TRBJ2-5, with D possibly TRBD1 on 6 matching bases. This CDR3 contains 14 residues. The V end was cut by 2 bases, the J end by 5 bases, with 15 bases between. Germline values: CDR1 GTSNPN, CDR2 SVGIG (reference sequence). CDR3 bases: TGTGCCTGGAGTCCTGCAGGGGCTTTGGAGACCCAGTACTTC. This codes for CAWSPAGALETQYF.

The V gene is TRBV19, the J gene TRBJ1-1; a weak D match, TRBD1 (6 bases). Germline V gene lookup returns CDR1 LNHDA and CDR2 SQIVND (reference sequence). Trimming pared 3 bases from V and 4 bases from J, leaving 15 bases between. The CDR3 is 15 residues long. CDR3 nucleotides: TGTGCCAGTAGTATTACACCAGGGGTCGGCACTGAAGCTTTCTTT. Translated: CASSITPGVGTEAFF.

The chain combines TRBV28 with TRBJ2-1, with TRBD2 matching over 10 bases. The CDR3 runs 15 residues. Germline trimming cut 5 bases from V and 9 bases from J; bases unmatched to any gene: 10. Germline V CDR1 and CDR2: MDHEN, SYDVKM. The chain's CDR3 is CASSRGLAGVGEQFF. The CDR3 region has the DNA TGTGCCAGCAGTCGTGGGCTAGCGGGGGTCGGTGAGCAGTTCTTC.

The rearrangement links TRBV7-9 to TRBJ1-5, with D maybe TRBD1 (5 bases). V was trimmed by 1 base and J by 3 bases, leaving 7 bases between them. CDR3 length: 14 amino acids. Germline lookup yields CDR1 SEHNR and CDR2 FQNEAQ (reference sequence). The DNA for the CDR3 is TGTGCCAGCAGCTTAGGGGGCCTCAATCAGCCCCAGCATTTT. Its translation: CASSLGGLNQPQHF. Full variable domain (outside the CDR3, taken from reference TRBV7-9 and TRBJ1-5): DTGVSQNPRHKITKRGQNVTFRCDPISEHNRLYWYRQTLGQGPEFLTYFQNEAQLEKSRLLSDRFSAERPKGSFSTLEIQRTEQGDSAMYLCASSLGGLNQPQHFGDGTRLSIL.

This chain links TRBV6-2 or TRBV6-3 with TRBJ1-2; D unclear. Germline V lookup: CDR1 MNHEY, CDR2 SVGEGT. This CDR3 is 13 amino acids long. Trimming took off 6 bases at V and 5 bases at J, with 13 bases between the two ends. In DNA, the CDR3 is TGTGCCAGCAGCACCCGACACCTTTATGGCTACACCTTC. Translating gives CASSTRHLYGYTF.

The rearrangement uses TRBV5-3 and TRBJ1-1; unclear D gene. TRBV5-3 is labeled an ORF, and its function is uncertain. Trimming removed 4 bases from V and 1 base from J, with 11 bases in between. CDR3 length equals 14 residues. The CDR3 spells CARSRLIQNTEAFF. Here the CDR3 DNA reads TGTGCCAGAAGCCGACTAATCCAGAACACTGAAGCTTTCTTT.